The entry that follows covers one T cell receptor beta chain sequence. These data originate in a study of blood T cell repertoires in COVID-19. Across the whole study: Specimens from acute and convalescent COVID-19 originated in the United States, Italy and Spain.

CDR3 length equals 12 residues. CDR1 SGHRS and CDR2 YFSETQ come from the germline V gene. The V gene lost 4 bases and the J gene lost 5 bases, with 6 bases spanning the gap. In the original analysis: Using reference gene primer amplification, nucleated cell counts were estimated. TCRdb's copy holds only in-frame clones and misses some; the assay was immunoSEQ multiplex PCR. V, J and clone size are those of that table, while D and trimming were read from the DNA. In the table there are approximately 360,000 clones, more than 80% of which are singletons. The rearrangement links TRBV5-1 to TRBJ2-2, with a weak D call TRBD2 (5 bases). Sequencing was carried out using peripheral blood. The TCR comes from a middle-aged man with acute or convalescent COVID-19. The CDR3 spells CASSRGTGELFF. CDR3 nucleotides: TGCGCCAGCAGCCGAGGGACCGGGGAGCTGTTTTTT.